What follows is one T cell receptor (beta chain) and its context. These data come from a study of blood T cell repertoires in COVID-19. Study at large: Whether acute or convalescent, the COVID-19 samples came from the United States, Italy and Spain. Nucleic acid was either cDNA or gDNA, and it came from T cells, B-cell-depleted T cells, or PBMCs.

Germline V gene sequence: CDR1 SGHTA, CDR2 FQGNSA. Trimming took 3 bases from V and 7 from J, leaving 10 bases between them. There are 14 residues in the CDR3. Cohort allocation depended upon clinical history that participants reported. The table came from immunoSEQ multiplex PCR; TCRdb's copy has only in-frame clones and leaves some out. The repertoire includes about 200,000 clones, 65% to 90% of them detected once, and about 3.8% sits in the top ten. The chain has TRBV7-2 and TRBJ1-6, with D possibly matching TRBD1 (6 bases). The receptor was derived from a woman aged 40 to 50 with acute COVID-19. The sample taken for sequencing was PBMCs or T cells enriched from blood (not recorded which). The CDR3, as DNA: TGTGCCAGCAGCTTTGGACAGAGGAATTCACCCCTCCACTTT. Its translation is CASSFGQRNSPLHF.